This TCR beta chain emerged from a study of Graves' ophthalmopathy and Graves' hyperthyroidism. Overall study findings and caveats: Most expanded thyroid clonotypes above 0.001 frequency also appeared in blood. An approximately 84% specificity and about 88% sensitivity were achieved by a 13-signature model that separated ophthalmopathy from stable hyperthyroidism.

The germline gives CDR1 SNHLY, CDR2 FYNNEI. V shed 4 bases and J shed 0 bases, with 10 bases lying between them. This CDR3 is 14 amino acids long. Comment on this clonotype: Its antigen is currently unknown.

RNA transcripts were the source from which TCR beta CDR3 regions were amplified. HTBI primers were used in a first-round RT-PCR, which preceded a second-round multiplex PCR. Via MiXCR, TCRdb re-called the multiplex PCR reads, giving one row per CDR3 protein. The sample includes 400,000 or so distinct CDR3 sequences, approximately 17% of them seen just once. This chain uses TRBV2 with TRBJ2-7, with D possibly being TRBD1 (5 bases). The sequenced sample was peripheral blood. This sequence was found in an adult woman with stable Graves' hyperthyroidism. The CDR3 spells CASSAGQSSYEQYF. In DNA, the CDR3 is TGTGCCAGCAGTGCAGGACAAAGCTCCTACGAGCAGTACTTC.